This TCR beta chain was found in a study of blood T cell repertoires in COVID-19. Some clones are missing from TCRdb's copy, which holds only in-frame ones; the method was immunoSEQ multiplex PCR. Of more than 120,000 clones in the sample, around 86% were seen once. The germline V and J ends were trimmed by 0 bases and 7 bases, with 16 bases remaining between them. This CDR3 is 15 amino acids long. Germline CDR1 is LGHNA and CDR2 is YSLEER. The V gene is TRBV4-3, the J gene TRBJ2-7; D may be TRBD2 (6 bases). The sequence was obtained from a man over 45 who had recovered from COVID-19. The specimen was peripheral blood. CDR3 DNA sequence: TGCGCCAGCAGCCAAGATGGATCGTCAGGGAGGGAGCAGTACTTC. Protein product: CASSQDGSSGREQYF.